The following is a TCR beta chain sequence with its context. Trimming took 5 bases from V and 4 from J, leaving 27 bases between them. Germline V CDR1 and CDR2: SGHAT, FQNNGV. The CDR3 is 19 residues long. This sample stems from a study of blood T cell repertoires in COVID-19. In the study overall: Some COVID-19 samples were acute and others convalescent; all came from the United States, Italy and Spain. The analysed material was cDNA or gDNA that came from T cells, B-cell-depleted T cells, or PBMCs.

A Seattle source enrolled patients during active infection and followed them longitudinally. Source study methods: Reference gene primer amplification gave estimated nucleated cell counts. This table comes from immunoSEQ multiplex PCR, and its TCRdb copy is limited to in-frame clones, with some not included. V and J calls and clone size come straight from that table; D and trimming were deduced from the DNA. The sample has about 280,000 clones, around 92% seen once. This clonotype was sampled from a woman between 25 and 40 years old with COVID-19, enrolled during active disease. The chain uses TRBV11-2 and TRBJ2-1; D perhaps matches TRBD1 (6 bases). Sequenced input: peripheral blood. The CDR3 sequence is CASSPTPSEGVYLYNEQFF. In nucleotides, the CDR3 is TGTGCCAGCAGCCCTACGCCCTCCGAGGGGGTATACCTTTACAATGAGCAGTTCTTC.